This TCR beta chain was documented in a study of T-cell reconstitution after alpha-beta-depleted transplantation in children. Study-level results: Among T cells one year after transplant, newly produced cells accounted for most counts and diversity. Reportedly, roughly two months post-transplant, alpha-beta T cells arose from several hundred expanded graft clones. Some patients owed their high day-60 TCRbeta diversity to surviving recipient T cells and thymic progenitors.

During its preparation, the TCRbeta library received unique molecular identifiers. TCRdb re-called the PCR reads with MiXCR, one entry per CDR3 protein. The profile covers approximately 500,000 distinct CDR3 sequences, with 25% to 30% appearing a single time and under 45% taken by the ten largest. CDR3 size: 14 residues. V was cut by 5 bases and J by 7 bases, with 14 bases left in between. The germline CDR1 and CDR2 sequences are SEHNR and FQNEAQ (reference sequence). This clonotype was recorded a few times. Its target is unknown. The sample consisted of PBMCs, taken before TCRalphabeta/CD19-depleted stem cell transplant. The V call is TRBV7-9, the J call TRBJ1-4, with a possible D match to TRBD1 (6 bases). The TCR originated in a boy in the first two years of life with Wiskott-Aldrich syndrome, due to receive a stem cell transplant. Written as DNA, the CDR3 is TGTGCCAGCAGCCGCAGGGGCAGGGCTGAAAAACTGTTTTTT. It encodes CASSRRGRAEKLFF. The whole variable domain, filled in from reference TRBV7-9 and TRBJ1-4, reads DTGVSQNPRHKITKRGQNVTFRCDPISEHNRLYWYRQTLGQGPEFLTYFQNEAQLEKSRLLSDRFSAERPKGSFSTLEIQRTEQGDSAMYLCASSRRGRAEKLFFGSGTQLSVL.